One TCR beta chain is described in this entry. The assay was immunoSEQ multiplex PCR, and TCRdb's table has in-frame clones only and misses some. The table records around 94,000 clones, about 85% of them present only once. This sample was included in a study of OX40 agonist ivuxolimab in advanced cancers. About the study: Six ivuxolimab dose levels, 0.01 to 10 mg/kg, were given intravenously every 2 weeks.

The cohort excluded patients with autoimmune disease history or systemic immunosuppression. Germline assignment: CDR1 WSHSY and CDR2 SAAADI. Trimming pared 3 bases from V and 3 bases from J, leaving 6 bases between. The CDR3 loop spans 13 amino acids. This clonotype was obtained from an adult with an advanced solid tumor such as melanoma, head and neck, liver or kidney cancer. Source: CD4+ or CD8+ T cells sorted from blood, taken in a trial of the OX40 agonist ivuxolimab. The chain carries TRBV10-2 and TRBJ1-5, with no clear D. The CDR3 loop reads CASSDSSNQPQHF. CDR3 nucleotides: TGCGCCAGCAGTGATAGTTCCAATCAGCCCCAGCATTTT.